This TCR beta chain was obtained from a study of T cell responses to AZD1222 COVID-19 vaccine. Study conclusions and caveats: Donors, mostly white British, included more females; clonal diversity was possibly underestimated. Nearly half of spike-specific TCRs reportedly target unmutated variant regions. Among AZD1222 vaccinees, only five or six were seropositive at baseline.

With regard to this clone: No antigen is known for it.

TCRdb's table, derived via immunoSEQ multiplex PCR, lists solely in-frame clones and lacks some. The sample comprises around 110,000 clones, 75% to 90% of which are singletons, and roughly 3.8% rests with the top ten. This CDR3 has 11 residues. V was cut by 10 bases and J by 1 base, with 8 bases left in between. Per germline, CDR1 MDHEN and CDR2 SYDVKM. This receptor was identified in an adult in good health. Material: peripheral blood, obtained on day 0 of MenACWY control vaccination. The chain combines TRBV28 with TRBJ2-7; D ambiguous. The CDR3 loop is CATSDSYEQYF. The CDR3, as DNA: TGTGCCACCTCCGATTCCTACGAGCAGTACTTC.